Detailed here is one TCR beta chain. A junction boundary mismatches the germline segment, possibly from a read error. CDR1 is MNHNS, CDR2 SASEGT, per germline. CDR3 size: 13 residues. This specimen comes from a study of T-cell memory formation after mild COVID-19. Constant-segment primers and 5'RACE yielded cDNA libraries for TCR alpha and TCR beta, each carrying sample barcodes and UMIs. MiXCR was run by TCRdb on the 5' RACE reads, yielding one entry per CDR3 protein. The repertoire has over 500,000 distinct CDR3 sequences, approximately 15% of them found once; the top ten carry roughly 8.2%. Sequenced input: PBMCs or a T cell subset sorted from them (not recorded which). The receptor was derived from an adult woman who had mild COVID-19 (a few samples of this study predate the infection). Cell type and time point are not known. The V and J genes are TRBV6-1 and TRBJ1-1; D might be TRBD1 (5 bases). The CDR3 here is CASRETGNSEAFF. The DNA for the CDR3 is TGTGCCAGCAGGGAAACAGGAAACAGTGAAGCTTTCTTT.